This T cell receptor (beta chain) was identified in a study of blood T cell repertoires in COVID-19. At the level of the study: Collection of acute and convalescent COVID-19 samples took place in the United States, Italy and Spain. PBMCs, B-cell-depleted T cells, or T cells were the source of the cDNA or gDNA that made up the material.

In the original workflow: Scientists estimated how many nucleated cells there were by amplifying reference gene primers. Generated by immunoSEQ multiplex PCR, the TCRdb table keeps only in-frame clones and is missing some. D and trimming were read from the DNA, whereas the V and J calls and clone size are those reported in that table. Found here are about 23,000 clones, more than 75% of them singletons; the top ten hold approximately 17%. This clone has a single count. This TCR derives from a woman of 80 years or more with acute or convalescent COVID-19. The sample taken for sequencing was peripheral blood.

The CDR3 region has the DNA TGTGCCACCCTTGGAGGGGAGCACGGGAAAGAGACCCAGTACTTC. It translates to CATLGGEHGKETQYF. The chain uses TRBV15 and TRBJ2-5; tentatively, D is TRBD2 (6 bases). The germline CDR1 and CDR2 sequences are LNHNV and YYDKDF (reference sequence). The V gene lost 8 bases and the J gene lost 3 bases, with 19 bases spanning the gap. The length of the CDR3 is 15 residues.